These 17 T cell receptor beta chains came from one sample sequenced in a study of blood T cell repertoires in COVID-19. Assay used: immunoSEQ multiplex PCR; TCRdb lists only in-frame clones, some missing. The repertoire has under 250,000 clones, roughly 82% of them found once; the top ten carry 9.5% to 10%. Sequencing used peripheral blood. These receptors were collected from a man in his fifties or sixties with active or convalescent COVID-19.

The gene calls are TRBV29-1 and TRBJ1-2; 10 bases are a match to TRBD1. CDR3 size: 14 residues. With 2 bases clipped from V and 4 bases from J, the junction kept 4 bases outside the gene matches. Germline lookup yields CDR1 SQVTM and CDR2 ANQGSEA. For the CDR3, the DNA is TGCAGCGTTGAAAGGGACAGGGGAAGCTATGGCTACACCTTC. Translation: CSVERDRGSYGYTF.

CDR3 region: CASSRDGTSGDTDTQYF. CDR3 in DNA: TGCGCCAGCAGCCGGGATGGGACTAGCGGGGACACAGATACGCAGTATTTT. The chain joins TRBV4-3 to TRBJ2-3; 13 bases fit TRBD2. CDR1 and CDR2 (germline): LGHNA, YSLEER. With V trimmed by 4 bases and J by 2 bases, 6 bases remained unmatched. The CDR3 is 17 residues long.

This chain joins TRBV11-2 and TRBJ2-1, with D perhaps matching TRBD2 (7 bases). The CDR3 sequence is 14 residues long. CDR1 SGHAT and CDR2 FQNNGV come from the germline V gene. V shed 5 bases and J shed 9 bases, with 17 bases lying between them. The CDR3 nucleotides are TGTGCCAGCAGCCTAACCCGGGGGGCGGCTGAGCAGTTCTTC. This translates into CASSLTRGAAEQFF.

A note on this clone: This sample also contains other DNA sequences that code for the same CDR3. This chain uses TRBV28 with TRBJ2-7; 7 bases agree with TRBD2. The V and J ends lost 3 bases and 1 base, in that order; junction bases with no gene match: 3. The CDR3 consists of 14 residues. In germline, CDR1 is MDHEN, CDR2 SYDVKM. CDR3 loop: CASSLVGGSYEQYF. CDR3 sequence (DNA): TGTGCCAGCAGTTTGGTGGGGGGGTCCTACGAGCAGTACTTC.

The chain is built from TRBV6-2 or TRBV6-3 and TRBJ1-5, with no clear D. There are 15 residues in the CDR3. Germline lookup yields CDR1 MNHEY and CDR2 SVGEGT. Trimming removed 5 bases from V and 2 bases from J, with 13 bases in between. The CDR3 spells CASSTPSGGNQPQHF. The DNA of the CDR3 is TGTGCCAGCAGTACCCCTAGTGGAGGCAATCAGCCCCAGCATTTT.

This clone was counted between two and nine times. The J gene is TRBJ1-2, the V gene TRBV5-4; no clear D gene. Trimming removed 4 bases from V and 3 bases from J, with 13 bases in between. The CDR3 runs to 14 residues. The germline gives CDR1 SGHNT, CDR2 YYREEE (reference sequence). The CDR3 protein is CASSLAGSYYGYTF. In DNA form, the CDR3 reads TGTGCCAGCAGCCTGGCGGGGAGCTACTATGGCTACACCTTC.

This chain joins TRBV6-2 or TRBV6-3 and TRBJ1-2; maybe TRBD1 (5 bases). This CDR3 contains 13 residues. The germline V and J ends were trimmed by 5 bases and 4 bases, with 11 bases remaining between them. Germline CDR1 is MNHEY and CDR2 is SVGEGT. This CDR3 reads CASSPTVFYGYTF. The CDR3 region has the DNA TGTGCCAGCAGTCCGACAGTTTTCTATGGCTACACCTTC.

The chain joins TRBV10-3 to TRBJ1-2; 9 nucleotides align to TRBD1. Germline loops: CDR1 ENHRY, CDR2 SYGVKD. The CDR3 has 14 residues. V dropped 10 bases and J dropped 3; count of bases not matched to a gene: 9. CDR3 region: CATQKTGGDYGYTF. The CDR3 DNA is TGTGCCACCCAGAAGACAGGGGGGGACTATGGCTACACCTTC.

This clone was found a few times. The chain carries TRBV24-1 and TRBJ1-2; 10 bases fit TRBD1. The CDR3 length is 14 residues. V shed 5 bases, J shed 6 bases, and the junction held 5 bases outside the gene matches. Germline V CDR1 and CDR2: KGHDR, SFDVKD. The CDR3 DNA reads TGTGCCACCAGTGGAGACAGGGGGCCTGATGGCTACACCTTC. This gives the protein CATSGDRGPDGYTF.

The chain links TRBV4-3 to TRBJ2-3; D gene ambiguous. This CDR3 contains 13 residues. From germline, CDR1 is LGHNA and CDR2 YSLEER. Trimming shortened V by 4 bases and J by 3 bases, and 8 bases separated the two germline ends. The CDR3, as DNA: TGCGCCAGCAGCCTTGGGCTAACAGATACGCAGTATTTT. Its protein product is CASSLGLTDTQYF.

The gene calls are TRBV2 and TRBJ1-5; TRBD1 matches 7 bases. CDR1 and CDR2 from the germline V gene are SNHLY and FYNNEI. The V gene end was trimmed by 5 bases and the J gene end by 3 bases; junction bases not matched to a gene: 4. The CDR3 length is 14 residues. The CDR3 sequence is CASSIQGLNQPQHF. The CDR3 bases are TGTGCCAGCAGTATACAGGGGCTCAATCAGCCCCAGCATTTT. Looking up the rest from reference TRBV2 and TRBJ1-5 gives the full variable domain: EPEVTQTPSHQVTQMGQEVILRCVPISNHLYFYWYRQILGQKVEFLVSFYNNEISEKSEIFDDQFSVERPDGSNFTLKIRSTKLEDSAMYFCASSIQGLNQPQHFGDGTRLSIL.

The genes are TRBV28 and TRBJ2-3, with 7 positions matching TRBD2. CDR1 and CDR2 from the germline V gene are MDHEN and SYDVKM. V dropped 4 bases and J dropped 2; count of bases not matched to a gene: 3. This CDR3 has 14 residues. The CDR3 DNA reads TGTGCCAGCAGTTCCGGGAGGATCACAGATACGCAGTATTTT. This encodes CASSSGRITDTQYF. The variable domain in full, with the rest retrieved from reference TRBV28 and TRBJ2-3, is DVKVTQSSRYLVKRTGEKVFLECVQDMDHENMFWYRQDPGLGLRLIYFSYDVKMKEKGDIPEGYSVSREKKERFSLILESASTNQTSMYLCASSSGRITDTQYFGPGTRLTVL.

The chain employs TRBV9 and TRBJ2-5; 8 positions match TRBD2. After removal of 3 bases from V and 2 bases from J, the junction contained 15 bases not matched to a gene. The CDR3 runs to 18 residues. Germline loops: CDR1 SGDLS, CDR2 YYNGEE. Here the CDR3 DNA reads TGTGCCAGCAGCGCACGTGTAGGGCTTAGCGGGGCGCAAGAGACCCAGTACTTC. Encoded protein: CASSARVGLSGAQETQYF.

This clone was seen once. The CDR3 nucleotides read TGTGCCAGCAGTTACCTCTGGACAGGGGCGGGAGAGACCCAGTACTTC. The encoded protein is CASSYLWTGAGETQYF. The V call is TRBV6-5, the J call TRBJ2-5; 9 bases agree with TRBD1. This CDR3 spans 16 amino acids. CDR1 is MNHEY, CDR2 SVGAGI, per germline. The V and J ends lost 2 bases and 4 bases, in that order; junction bases with no gene match: 8.

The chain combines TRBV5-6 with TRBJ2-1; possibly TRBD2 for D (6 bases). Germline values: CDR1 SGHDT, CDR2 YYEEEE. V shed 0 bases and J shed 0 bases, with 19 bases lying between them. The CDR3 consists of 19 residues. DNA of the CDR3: TGTGCCAGCAGCTTGGCTCGTTTCATAGCGGCGAGCTCCTACAATGAGCAGTTCTTC. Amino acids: CASSLARFIAASSYNEQFF.

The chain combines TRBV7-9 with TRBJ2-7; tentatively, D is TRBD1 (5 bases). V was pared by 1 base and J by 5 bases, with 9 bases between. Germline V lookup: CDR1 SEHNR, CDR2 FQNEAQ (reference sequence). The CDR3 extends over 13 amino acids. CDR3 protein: CASSLVGAHEQYF. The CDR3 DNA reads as TGTGCCAGCAGCTTAGTAGGGGCTCACGAGCAGTACTTC.

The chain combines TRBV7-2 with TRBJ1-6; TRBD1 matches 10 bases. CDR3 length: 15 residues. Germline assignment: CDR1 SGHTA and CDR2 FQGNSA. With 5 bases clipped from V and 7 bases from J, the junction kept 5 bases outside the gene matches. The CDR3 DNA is TGTGCCAGCAGCCAAGACAGGGGGCTGAATTCACCCCTCCACTTT. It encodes CASSQDRGLNSPLHF.